This entry concerns a single TCR beta chain. Noted time point: blood 4 weeks post-SBRT, at nephrectomy. Treatment in this sample: 15 Gy SBRT to primary tumor, nephrectomy 4 weeks later. Per germline, CDR1 SGHTA and CDR2 FQGNSA. The CDR3 consists of 15 residues. V was clipped by 4 bases and J by 1 base; unmatched bases: 0. The sample belongs to a study of radiation and T cells in renal cell carcinoma. Profiling relied on immunoSEQ multiplex PCR, and the TCRdb table lists in-frame clones only, not all of them. The repertoire holds roughly 82,000 clones, with 70% to 90% as singletons. The V call is TRBV7-2, the J call TRBJ2-2, with TRBD2 matching over 10 bases. This TCR derives from a woman aged 65 to 85 with renal cell carcinoma. The sample in question was blood, obtained from a patient whose treatment included radiotherapy and nephrectomy. CDR3 bases: TGTGCCAGCAGCTCTAGCGGGGGGAACACCGGGGAGCTGTTTTTT. The encoded protein is CASSSSGGNTGELFF.